This is a list of T cell receptor beta chains from one sample in a study of regulatory T cells in long-lasting Graves disease. TCRdb re-analysed the multiplex PCR reads in MiXCR, keeping a single row per CDR3 protein. Seen here are some 490,000 distinct CDR3 sequences, about 12% observed once, and the top ten hold around 10%. This sample also belongs to another study, concerning T cells in Graves' hyperthyroidism and ophthalmopathy.

The material was peripheral blood mononuclear cells (PBMCs), obtained at new diagnosis, from a patient treated with antithyroid drugs. The source is a woman in her 30s with Graves disease. The CDR3 runs from the conserved cysteine through the conserved F or W. D genes are given only for firm matches. Rows may omit the clone size; those that give it use once, few, many or a size class.

TRBV3-1	NA	many	TRBJ1-2	CASSQGPYGYTF	TGTGCCAGCAGTCAGGGGCCCTATGGCTACACCTTC
TRBV5-1	TRBD1	many	TRBJ1-1	CASSLLTGGNPEAFF	TGCGCCAGCAGCTTACTGACAGGGGGCAACCCTGAAGCTTTCTTT
TRBV10-1	TRBD2	few	TRBJ2-1	CASSELARLGSSYNEQFF	TGCGCCAGCAGTGAACTAGCGAGACTGGGTTCTTCCTACAATGAGCAGTTCTTC
TRBV12-3/TRBV12-4	NA	many	TRBJ2-3	CASRYRETPDTQYF	TGTGCCAGCAGATATCGGGAGACCCCAGATACGCAGTATTTT
TRBV9	NA	NA	TRBJ2-1	CASSVDVGGYYNEQFF	TGTGCCAGCAGCGTAGATGTCGGAGGTTATTACAATGAGCAGTTCTTC
TRBV27	TRBD2	NA	TRBJ2-7	CASSPPGLAGAHEQYF	TGTGCCAGCAGCCCCCCGGGACTAGCGGGAGCCCACGAGCAGTACTTC
TRBV6-1	NA	many	TRBJ1-1	CAVHRNTEAFF	TGTGCCGTCCACAGGAACACTGAAGCTTTCTTT
TRBV6-2/TRBV6-3	TRBD2	NA	TRBJ2-4	CASSPLAHAGVGIQYF	TGTGCCAGCAGTCCACTAGCCCACGCGGGAGTGGGCATTCAGTACTTC
TRBV2	TRBD2	NA	TRBJ2-5	CASSELAGVEETQYF	TGTGCCAGCAGTGAGCTAGCGGGAGTGGAGGAGACCCAGTACTTC
TRBV12-3/TRBV12-4	NA	many	TRBJ2-1	CASTPDGYNEQFF	TGTGCCAGCACCCCGGACGGGTACAATGAGCAGTTCTTC
TRBV7-2	NA	few	TRBJ1-5	CASSPSWGNQPQHF	TGTGCCAGCAGCCCCTCCTGGGGAAATCAGCCCCAGCATTTT
TRBV24-1	NA	NA	TRBJ2-2	CATSDFEPGRTGELFF	TGTGCCACCAGTGATTTTGAGCCAGGGCGGACCGGGGAGCTGTTTTTT
TRBV2	NA	NA	TRBJ2-7	CASTEEYSRSYEQYF	TGTGCCAGCACCGAGGAATATAGCAGATCCTACGAGCAGTACTTC
TRBV12-3/TRBV12-4	NA	NA	TRBJ1-2	CASSRTAADYGYTF	TGTGCCAGCAGCCGGACGGCAGCCGACTATGGCTACACCTTC
TRBV20-1	TRBD2	NA	TRBJ2-3	CSAALGLAGGHVSTDTQYF	TGCAGTGCTGCACTGGGACTAGCGGGGGGACACGTGAGCACAGATACGCAGTATTTT
TRBV12-3/TRBV12-4	NA	many	TRBJ2-4	CASSFGAGDGQSLYF	TGCGCCAGCAGTTTCGGGGCGGGAGACGGACAGTCTTTGTACTTC
TRBV6-2/TRBV6-3	NA	many	TRBJ2-7	CASSDMDYEQYF	TGTGCCAGCAGTGATATGGACTACGAGCAGTACTTC
TRBV7-2	NA	many	TRBJ2-7	CASSSPGSGGEQYF	TGTGCCAGCAGCTCTCCGGGTTCCGGGGGCGAGCAGTACTTC
TRBV7-9	TRBD2	many	TRBJ2-7	CASSYFLAGDDEQYF	TGTGCCAGCAGCTATTTCCTAGCGGGAGACGACGAGCAGTACTTC
TRBV9	TRBD2	few	TRBJ2-3	CASSQRGDAATDTQYF	TGTGCCAGCAGCCAGCGGGGGGACGCTGCCACAGATACGCAGTATTTT
TRBV25-1	TRBD2	many	TRBJ2-3	CASSTGGGTDTQYF	TGTGCCAGCAGTACGGGAGGAGGCACAGATACGCAGTATTTT
TRBV12-3/TRBV12-4	NA	NA	TRBJ2-7	CASSLPGRYEQCF	TGTGCCAGCAGTTTACCGGGAAGGTACGAGCAGTGCTTC
TRBV30	NA	many	TRBJ1-1	CARRQENKNTEAFF	TGTGCCCGGAGGCAGGAGAACAAGAACACTGAAGCTTTCTTT
TRBV6-2/TRBV6-3	NA	NA	TRBJ2-3	CASSYRKPVAWGITDTQYF	TGTGCCAGCAGTTACCGGAAACCAGTGGCGTGGGGGATCACAGATACGCAGTATTTT
TRBV13	NA	NA	TRBJ2-2	CASSLVSAGPTGELFF	TGTGCCAGCAGCTTAGTGTCGGCGGGACCCACCGGGGAGCTGTTTTTT
TRBV7-9	TRBD2	NA	TRBJ2-1	CASSLKTASGSNEQFF	TGTGCCAGCAGCTTAAAAACTGCTAGCGGGAGTAATGAGCAGTTCTTC
TRBV7-9	NA	few	TRBJ1-1	CASSLPPDSEAFF	TGTGCCAGCAGCTTACCACCGGACAGTGAAGCTTTCTTT
TRBV19	NA	few	TRBJ2-4	CASSAFERAKNIQYF	TGTGCCAGTAGTGCCTTCGAGAGAGCCAAAAACATTCAGTACTTC
TRBV7-9	NA	NA	TRBJ2-1	CASSIGMGEGAYNEQFF	TGTGCCAGCAGCATAGGTATGGGAGAGGGCGCCTACAATGAGCAGTTCTTC
TRBV9	NA	few	TRBJ1-5	CASSGPVKDYSNQPQHF	TGTGCCAGCAGCGGGCCCGTAAAGGACTATAGCAATCAGCCCCAGCATTTT
TRBV19	TRBD1	many	TRBJ1-1	CASTSTGNPEAFF	TGTGCCAGTACCTCGACAGGGAACCCTGAAGCTTTCTTT
TRBV19	TRBD1	NA	TRBJ1-5	CASSTQTGVGNQPQHF	TGTGCCAGTAGTACGCAAACAGGGGTCGGAAATCAGCCCCAGCATTTT
TRBV6-2/TRBV6-3	NA	few	TRBJ2-1	CASSHTGSNNEQFF	TGTGCCAGCAGTCACACGGGGAGCAACAATGAGCAGTTCTTC
TRBV5-5	TRBD2	many	TRBJ2-3	CASSPSGSRATQYF	TGTGCCAGCAGCCCTAGCGGGAGTAGGGCTACGCAGTATTTT
TRBV30	NA	many	TRBJ1-2	CAWSGTNYGYTF	TGTGCCTGGAGTGGTACTAACTATGGCTACACCTTC
TRBV2	TRBD2	many	TRBJ2-3	CASESSGIQIDTQYF	TGTGCCAGCGAGTCTAGCGGGATTCAAATCGATACGCAGTATTTT
TRBV7-3	NA	NA	TRBJ2-2	CASSLTSGAELFF	TGTGCCAGCAGCTTAACCTCCGGGGCGGAGCTGTTTTTT
TRBV7-2	NA	many	TRBJ2-3	CASSSWSTTDTQYF	TGTGCCAGCAGCTCCTGGAGCACAACAGATACGCAGTATTTT
TRBV4-1	NA	NA	TRBJ2-7	CASSPNSPALLYEQYF	TGCGCCAGCAGCCCGAACTCCCCGGCTCTTCTGTACGAGCAGTACTTC
TRBV12-3/TRBV12-4	NA	many	TRBJ2-1	CATSGYAETEQFF	TGTGCCACCTCGGGGTACGCGGAAACTGAGCAGTTCTTC
TRBV29-1	NA	many	TRBJ2-5	CSAILETQYF	TGCAGCGCCATTTTGGAGACCCAGTACTTC
TRBV20-1	TRBD2	once	TRBJ2-7	CSAQGLAGASDEQYF	TGCAGTGCTCAAGGACTAGCGGGAGCCTCCGACGAGCAGTACTTC
TRBV28	NA	many	TRBJ2-7	CASSFLPTRAQYF	TGTGCCAGCAGTTTCCTTCCCACCAGGGCTCAGTACTTC
TRBV2	NA	many	TRBJ1-2	CASSDGMGDAGYTF	TGTGCCAGCAGTGATGGGATGGGGGACGCTGGCTACACCTTC
TRBV28	NA	few	TRBJ2-7	CASIGSGRYEQYF	TGTGCCAGCATCGGCTCCGGGCGCTACGAGCAGTACTTC
TRBV18	NA	many	TRBJ2-7	CASSRDPLGNEQYF	TGTGCCAGCTCACGGGACCCACTCGGCAACGAGCAGTACTTC
TRBV12-3/TRBV12-4	NA	many	TRBJ2-2	CASSSRGRKPGELFF	TGTGCCAGCAGTTCTCGAGGCCGTAAGCCCGGGGAGCTGTTTTTT
TRBV5-1	NA	few	TRBJ2-1	CASSSGPHGDYNEQFF	TGCGCCAGCAGCTCCGGACCCCACGGGGATTACAATGAGCAGTTCTTC
TRBV28	NA	many	TRBJ1-2	CASRPTGFYGYTF	TGTGCCAGCAGGCCGACGGGATTCTATGGCTACACCTTC
TRBV6-5	NA	many	TRBJ2-7	CASSYSGLGHEQYF	TGTGCCAGCAGTTACTCGGGGTTGGGCCACGAGCAGTACTTC
TRBV28	NA	NA	TRBJ2-7	CASSLYGVESEQYF	TGTGCCAGCAGTTTATATGGAGTGGAGAGCGAGCAGTACTTC